The 2 T cell receptor beta chains given below trace back to one sample, sequenced in a study of blood T cell repertoires in COVID-19 (dated by TCRdb to about 2020). The library was generated by the immunoSEQ multiplex PCR assay. Imported from immuneACCESS, the table was reduced by TCRdb to in-frame sequences with V and J called. These copies leave out some clones; in studies compared against another copy, an unresolved V gene accounts for under half, and the cause of the remainder is not known. The sample table lists roughly 250,000 clones, about nine tenths of them with a count of one. The ten largest clones capture approximately 3.8% of the sample. The source material was peripheral blood. The receptors originated from a man aged 55 to 70 who had recovered from COVID-19.

This chain uses TRBV30 with TRBJ1-4, with TRBD1 matching over 10 bases. J gave up 0 bases and V 0 bases, and 10 bases lay outside the gene matches. Germline CDR1 is GTSNPN and CDR2 is SVGIG (reference sequence). This CDR3 is 19 amino acids long. The CDR3 reads CAWSVPPGQGLATNEKLFF. The DNA for the CDR3 is TGTGCCTGGAGTGTTCCCCCGGGACAGGGGCTTGCAACTAATGAAAAACTGTTTTTT.

This clone was detected a few times. The same CDR3 can be traced to other DNA sequences in this sample. The V and J genes are TRBV19 and TRBJ1-1; 7 positions agree with TRBD1. The CDR3 spans 14 residues. Germline-derived CDR1 and CDR2 are LNHDA and SQIVND (reference sequence). The ends lost 1 base at V and 1 base at J; junction bases unmatched: 0. CDR3: CASSIGQGNTEAFF. CDR3 DNA: TGTGCCAGTAGTATAGGACAGGGGAACACTGAAGCTTTCTTT.